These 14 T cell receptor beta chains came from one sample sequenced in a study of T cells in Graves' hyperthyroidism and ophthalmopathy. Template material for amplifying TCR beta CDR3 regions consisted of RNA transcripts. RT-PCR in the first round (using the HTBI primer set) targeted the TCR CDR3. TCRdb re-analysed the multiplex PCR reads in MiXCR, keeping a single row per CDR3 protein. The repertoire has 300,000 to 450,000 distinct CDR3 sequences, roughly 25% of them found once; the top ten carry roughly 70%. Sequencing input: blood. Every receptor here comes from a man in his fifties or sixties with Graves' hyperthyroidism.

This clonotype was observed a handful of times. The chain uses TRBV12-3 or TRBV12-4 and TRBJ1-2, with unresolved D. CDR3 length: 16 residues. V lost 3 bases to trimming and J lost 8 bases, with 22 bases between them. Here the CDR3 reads CASSFAASTFSKGYTF. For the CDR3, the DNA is TGTGCCAGCAGTTTCGCAGCTTCCACCTTTTCAAAGGGCTACACCTTC.

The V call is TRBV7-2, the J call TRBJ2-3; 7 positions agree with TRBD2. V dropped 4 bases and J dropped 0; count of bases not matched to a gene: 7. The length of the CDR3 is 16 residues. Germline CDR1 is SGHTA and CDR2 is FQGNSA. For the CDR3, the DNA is TGTGCCAGCAGCTCGGCGAGCGGGGCTAGCACAGATACGCAGTATTTT. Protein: CASSSASGASTDTQYF.

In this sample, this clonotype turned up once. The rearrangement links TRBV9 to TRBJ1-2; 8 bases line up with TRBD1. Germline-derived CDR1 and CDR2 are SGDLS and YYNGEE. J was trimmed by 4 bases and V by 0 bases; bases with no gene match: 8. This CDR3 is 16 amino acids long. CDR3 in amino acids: CASSVGGQANFYGYTF. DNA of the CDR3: TGTGCCAGCAGCGTAGGGGGACAGGCAAACTTCTATGGCTACACCTTC.

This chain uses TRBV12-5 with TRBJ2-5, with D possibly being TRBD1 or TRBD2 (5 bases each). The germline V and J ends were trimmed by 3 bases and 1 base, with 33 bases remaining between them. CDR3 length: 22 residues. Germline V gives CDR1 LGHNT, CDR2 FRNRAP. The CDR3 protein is CASGFLRDPTGRWGTGQETQYF. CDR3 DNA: TGTGCTAGTGGTTTCCTCCGGGACCCCACCGGGCGTTGGGGAACAGGCCAAGAGACCCAGTACTTC.

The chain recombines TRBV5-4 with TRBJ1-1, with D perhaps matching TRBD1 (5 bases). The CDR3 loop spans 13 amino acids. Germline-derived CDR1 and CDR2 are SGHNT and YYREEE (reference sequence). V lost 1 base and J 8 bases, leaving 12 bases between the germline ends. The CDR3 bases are TGTGCCAGCAGCTTGACACTGGGGGACGAAGCTTTCTTT. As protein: CASSLTLGDEAFF. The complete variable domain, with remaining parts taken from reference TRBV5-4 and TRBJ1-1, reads ETGVTQSPTHLIKTRGQQVTLRCSSQSGHNTVSWYQQALGQGPQFIFQYYREEENGRGNFPPRFSGLQFPNYSSELNVNALELDDSALYLCASSLTLGDEAFFGQGTRLTVV.

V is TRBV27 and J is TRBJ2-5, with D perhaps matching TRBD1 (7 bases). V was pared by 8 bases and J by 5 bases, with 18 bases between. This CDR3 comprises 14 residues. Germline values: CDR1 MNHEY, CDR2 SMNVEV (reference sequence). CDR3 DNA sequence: TGTGCCAGCGATCGGAGGGGGCGCTTGGAGACCCAGTACTTC. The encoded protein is CASDRRGRLETQYF.

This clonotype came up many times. CDR3 in amino acids: CASSLTREDDEQFF. CDR3 coding DNA: TGTGCCAGCAGTTTAACGCGGGAGGATGATGAGCAGTTCTTC. V and J are TRBV12-3 or TRBV12-4 and TRBJ2-1; 8 bases agree with TRBD2. Trimming at V came to 2 bases and at J to 8 bases, leaving 5 bases not matched to a gene. The CDR3 length is 14 residues.

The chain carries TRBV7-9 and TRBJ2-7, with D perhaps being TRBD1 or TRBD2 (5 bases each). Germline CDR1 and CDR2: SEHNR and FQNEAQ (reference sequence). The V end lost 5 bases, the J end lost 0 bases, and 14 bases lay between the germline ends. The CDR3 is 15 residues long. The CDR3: CASSQGPLSSYEQYF. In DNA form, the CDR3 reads TGTGCCAGCAGCCAGGGACCGCTAAGCTCCTACGAGCAGTACTTC.

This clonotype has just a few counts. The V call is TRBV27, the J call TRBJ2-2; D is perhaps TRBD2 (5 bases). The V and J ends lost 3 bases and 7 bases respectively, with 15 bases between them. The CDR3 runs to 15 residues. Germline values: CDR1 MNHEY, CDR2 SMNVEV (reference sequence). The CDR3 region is CASSFQTSTVGELFF. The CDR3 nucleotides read TGTGCCAGCAGTTTTCAAACTAGTACCGTCGGGGAGCTGTTTTTT.

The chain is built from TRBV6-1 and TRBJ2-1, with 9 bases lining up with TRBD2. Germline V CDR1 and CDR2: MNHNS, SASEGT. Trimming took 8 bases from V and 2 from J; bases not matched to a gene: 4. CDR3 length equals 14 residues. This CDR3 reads CASGPSGAYNEQFF. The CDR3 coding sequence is TGTGCCAGCGGACCTAGCGGGGCCTACAATGAGCAGTTCTTC.

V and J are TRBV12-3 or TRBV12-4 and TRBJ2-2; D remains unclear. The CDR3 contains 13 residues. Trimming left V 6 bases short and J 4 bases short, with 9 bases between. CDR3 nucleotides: TGTGCCAGCAGGGGCATAGGCACCGGGGAGCTGTTTTTT. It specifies CASRGIGTGELFF.

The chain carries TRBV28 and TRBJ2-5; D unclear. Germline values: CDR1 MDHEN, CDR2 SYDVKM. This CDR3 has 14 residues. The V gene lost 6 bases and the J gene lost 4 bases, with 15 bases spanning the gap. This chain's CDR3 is CASRWQTSVETQYF. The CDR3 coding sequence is TGTGCCAGCAGATGGCAGACGTCCGTAGAGACCCAGTACTTC.

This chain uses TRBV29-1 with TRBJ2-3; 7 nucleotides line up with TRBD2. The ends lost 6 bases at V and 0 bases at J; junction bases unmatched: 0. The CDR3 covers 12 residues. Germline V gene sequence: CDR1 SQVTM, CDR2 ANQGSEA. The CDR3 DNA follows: TGCAGCGTCGGGAGGAGCACAGATACGCAGTATTTT. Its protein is CSVGRSTDTQYF.

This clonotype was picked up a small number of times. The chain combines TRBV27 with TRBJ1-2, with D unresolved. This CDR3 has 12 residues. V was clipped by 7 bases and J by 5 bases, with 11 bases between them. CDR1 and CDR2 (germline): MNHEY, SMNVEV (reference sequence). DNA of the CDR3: TGTGCCAGCAAGGACTGGTTGTATGGCTACACCTTC. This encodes CASKDWLYGYTF.